These 4 T cell receptor beta chains originate from one sample sequenced in a study of T cells in Graves' hyperthyroidism and ophthalmopathy. The TCR beta CDR3 regions underwent amplification using RNA transcripts as the source. With the HTBI primer set, the TCR CDR3 went through a first round of RT-PCR. TCRdb used MiXCR to reprocess the multiplex PCR reads, holding one entry per CDR3 protein. The repertoire holds 96,000 or so distinct CDR3 sequences, about 51% seen once, with 27% in the top ten. The specimen was blood. These receptors were taken from a woman aged 40 to 50 with Graves' hyperthyroidism.

The chain's CDR3 is CASRGPYQNYGYTF. The CDR3 region has the DNA TGTGCCAGCAGAGGCCCGTATCAGAACTATGGCTACACCTTC. The V gene is TRBV25-1, the J gene TRBJ1-2, with D hard to call. CDR1 is MGHDK and CDR2 is SYGVNS in the germline V gene. The CDR3 contains 14 residues. The V end was cut by 6 bases, the J end by 2 bases, with 13 bases between.

This chain links TRBV5-1 with TRBJ1-5; TRBD1 matches at 7 bases. CDR1 and CDR2 (germline): SGHRS, YFSETQ. This CDR3 comprises 15 residues. After removal of 5 bases from V and 11 bases from J, the junction contained 16 bases not matched to a gene. Here the CDR3 reads CASSLDRDREETQHF. The CDR3, as DNA: TGCGCCAGCAGTTTAGACCGGGACAGAGAAGAGACCCAGCATTTT. The full variable domain, its missing parts supplied by reference TRBV5-1 and TRBJ1-5, is KAGVTQTPRYLIKTRGQQVTLSCSPISGHRSVSWYQQTPGQGLQFLFEYFSETQRNKGNFPGRFSGRQFSNSRSEMNVSTLELGDSALYLCASSLDRDREETQHFGDGTRLSIL.

This clonotype was counted many times. The chain has TRBV2 and TRBJ1-4; unclear D gene. CDR1 and CDR2 from the germline V gene are SNHLY and FYNNEI. V was trimmed by 8 bases and J by 10 bases, leaving 11 bases between them. The CDR3 length is 11 residues. The CDR3 protein is CASSSKGKLFF. The CDR3 DNA is TGTGCCAGCTCTTCAAAGGGAAAACTGTTTTTT. Variable domain in full (rest from reference TRBV2 and TRBJ1-4): EPEVTQTPSHQVTQMGQEVILRCVPISNHLYFYWYRQILGQKVEFLVSFYNNEISEKSEIFDDQFSVERPDGSNFTLKIRSTKLEDSAMYFCASSSKGKLFFGSGTQLSVL.

This clonotype was counted ten times or more. This chain joins TRBV20-1 and TRBJ2-5, with 13 bases identical to TRBD2. CDR3 length: 13 amino acids. Germline-derived CDR1 and CDR2 are DFQATT and SNEGSKA (reference sequence). With 5 bases clipped from V and 3 bases from J, the junction kept 0 bases outside the gene matches. For the CDR3, the DNA is TGCAGTGCTGGGACTAGCGGGGAAGAGACCCAGTACTTC. Translating it yields CSAGTSGEETQYF.